This T cell receptor (beta chain) was recovered during a study of neurological immune-mediated disorders. Study-wide results and limits: The repertoires of 18 of 34 multiple sclerosis patients fell into one related-CDR3 cluster (a possible signature) under phylogenetic grouping. Sharing of CDR3 amino acid sequences among expanded clones across subjects was absent, suggesting private repertoires in all groups.

Time point denoted: longitudinal time-point 3. Synthesis of cDNA was performed by 5'RACE using 10-nucleotide random UMIs. TCRdb recomputed calls from the 5' RACE reads with MiXCR, one row per CDR3 protein. Of under 100,000 distinct CDR3 sequences in the sample, about 4.3% are singletons; the top ten hold approximately 5.4%. This clonotype was observed many times. The antigen is not known. The sequence was collected from a woman aged 55 to 70 with multiple sclerosis. The sequencing sample was made of PBMCs.

CDR3 sequence reads: CASSNPGELFF. The DNA for the CDR3 is TGTGCCAGTAGTAACCCCGGGGAGCTGTTTTTT. The chain links TRBV19 to TRBJ2-2; D unresolved. Per germline, CDR1 LNHDA and CDR2 SQIVND (reference sequence). The V gene lost 4 bases and the J gene lost 6 bases, with 3 bases spanning the gap. The CDR3 totals 11 residues.